Sequencing of this TCR beta chain was carried out in a study of T-cell reconstitution after alpha-beta-depleted transplantation in children. This clonotype was detected ten times or more. The V segment lost 6 bases and the J segment 4 bases; nucleotides outside the gene matches: 10. Germline values: CDR1 MNHEY, CDR2 SVGAGI. This CDR3 is 15 amino acids long. Preparing the TCRbeta library involved the use of unique molecular identifiers. TCRdb passed the PCR reads through MiXCR, listing each CDR3 protein once. The table includes 300,000 to 400,000 distinct CDR3 sequences, about 14% detected once. The specimen comprised PBMCs, sampled from the stem cell graft. The chain is built from TRBV6-5 and TRBJ2-5, with TRBD1 matching 8 bases. This TCR derives from a human donor who donated a stem cell graft to a child with Fanconi anemia. The CDR3 spells CASSVTGEAGETQYF. CDR3 DNA sequence: TGTGCCAGCAGCGTGACAGGGGAGGCTGGAGAGACCCAGTACTTC.